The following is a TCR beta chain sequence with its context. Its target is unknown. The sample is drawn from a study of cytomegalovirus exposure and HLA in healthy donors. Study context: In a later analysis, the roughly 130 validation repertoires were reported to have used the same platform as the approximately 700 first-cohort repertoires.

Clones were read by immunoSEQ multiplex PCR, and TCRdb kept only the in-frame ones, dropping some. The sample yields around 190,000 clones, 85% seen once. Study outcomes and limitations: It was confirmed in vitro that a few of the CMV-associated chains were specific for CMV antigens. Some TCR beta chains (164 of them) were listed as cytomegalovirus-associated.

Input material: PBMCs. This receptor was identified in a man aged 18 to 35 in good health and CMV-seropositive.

The CDR3 loop reads CASSSGTSSLTDTQYF. The CDR3 region has the DNA TGCGCCAGCAGCTCAGGGACTAGCAGCCTTACAGATACGCAGTATTTT. The chain employs TRBV5-1 and TRBJ2-3, with TRBD2 identical over 9 bases. Per the germline V gene, CDR1 is SGHRS and CDR2 is YFSETQ. J lost 3 bases, V lost 3 bases, and 8 bases had no gene match. The CDR3 runs 16 residues. Full variable domain (remainder filled in from reference TRBV5-1 and TRBJ2-3): KAGVTQTPRYLIKTRGQQVTLSCSPISGHRSVSWYQQTPGQGLQFLFEYFSETQRNKGNFPGRFSGRQFSNSRSEMNVSTLELGDSALYLCASSSGTSSLTDTQYFGPGTRLTVL.